Listed here are 8 T cell receptor beta chains from one sample, sequenced in a study of shared clonotypes between healthy human individuals. Sequencing used immunoSEQ multiplex PCR; TCRdb keeps in-frame clones, though not all of them. The sample contains millions of clones, more than 85% of which appear only once. Specimen: naive CD4+ T cells from PBMCs. Stated subset: CD45RA+ positively selected. The receptor set was obtained from a man between 18 and 29 years old in good health. Some clones in this sample may be carry-over from other donors' samples.

This clone has just one count. This rearrangement joins TRBV2 to TRBJ1-1; 8 nucleotides align to TRBD1. This CDR3 has 13 residues. Germline loops: CDR1 SNHLY, CDR2 FYNNEI. V lost 5 bases to trimming and J lost 6 bases; unmatched junction nucleotides: 5. CDR3 sequence (DNA): TGTGCCAGCAGTCCACAGGGGGTTGCTGAAGCTTTCTTT. Translated, it gives CASSPQGVAEAFF.

This chain links TRBV7-2 with TRBJ2-1; 8 nucleotides agree with TRBD2. In germline, CDR1 is SGHTA, CDR2 FQGNSA. V lost 1 base to trimming and J lost 5 bases; unmatched junction nucleotides: 10. The CDR3 runs 17 residues. CDR3 amino acids: CASSLVPGLVVHNEQFF. The CDR3 DNA follows: TGTGCCAGCAGCTTAGTCCCGGGACTAGTTGTTCACAATGAGCAGTTCTTC.

For this clone: Distinct nucleotide sequences in the sample also encode this CDR3. The chain employs TRBV28 and TRBJ1-1, with D perhaps matching TRBD1 (5 bases). V lost 7 bases, J lost 1 base, and 7 bases lay in between. This CDR3 is 12 amino acids long. The germline V gene has CDR1 MDHEN and CDR2 SYDVKM. The CDR3 is CASTGRNTEAFF. The DNA for the CDR3 is TGTGCCAGCACAGGGAGGAACACTGAAGCTTTCTTT.

CDR3 sequence: CASSSRQGNTEAFF. In DNA form, the CDR3 reads TGTGCCAGCAGTTCCCGACAGGGGAACACTGAAGCTTTCTTT. The J gene is TRBJ1-1, the V gene TRBV6-6; 7 nucleotides line up with TRBD1. V dropped 4 bases and J dropped 1; count of bases not matched to a gene: 3. The CDR3 has 14 amino acids. Looked up from germline, CDR1 is MNHNY and CDR2 is SVGAGI (reference sequence).

The gene calls are TRBV5-5 and TRBJ1-5, with no clear D. The germline CDR1 and CDR2 sequences are SGHKS and YYEKEE (reference sequence). This CDR3 region has 16 residues. The V gene lost 3 bases and the J gene lost 4 bases, with 17 bases spanning the gap. The CDR3 DNA sequence: TGTGCCAGCAGCTCTCTATTGATGCGCCAGAATCAGCCCCAGCATTTT. The encoded protein is CASSSLLMRQNQPQHF.

The CDR3 nucleotides are TGTGCCAGCAGTTTATTAGGTGCGCCGGGGGAGCAGTTCTTC. It translates to CASSLLGAPGEQFF. The rearrangement uses TRBV28 and TRBJ2-1; perhaps TRBD2 as D (5 bases). Germline V lookup: CDR1 MDHEN, CDR2 SYDVKM. Trimming cost V 1 base and J 10 bases, with 14 bases left between them. The CDR3 runs 14 residues.

The chain links TRBV28 to TRBJ2-6; a weak D match, TRBD2 (6 bases). Germline V gene sequence: CDR1 MDHEN, CDR2 SYDVKM. The V and J ends lost 1 base and 11 bases respectively, with 9 bases between them. The CDR3 consists of 13 residues. In nucleotides, the CDR3 is TGTGCCAGCAGTTTATTGGGGGACTACGTCCTGACTTTC. This codes for CASSLLGDYVLTF.

This chain connects TRBV19 to TRBJ2-7; 7 bases line up with TRBD2. The V gene end was trimmed by 4 bases and the J gene end by 0 bases; junction bases not matched to a gene: 6. The germline gives CDR1 LNHDA, CDR2 SQIVND (reference sequence). This CDR3 region has 15 residues. Written as DNA, the CDR3 is TGTGCCAGTAGTAAGGCTAGCGGAAACTCCTACGAGCAGTACTTC. This codes for CASSKASGNSYEQYF.